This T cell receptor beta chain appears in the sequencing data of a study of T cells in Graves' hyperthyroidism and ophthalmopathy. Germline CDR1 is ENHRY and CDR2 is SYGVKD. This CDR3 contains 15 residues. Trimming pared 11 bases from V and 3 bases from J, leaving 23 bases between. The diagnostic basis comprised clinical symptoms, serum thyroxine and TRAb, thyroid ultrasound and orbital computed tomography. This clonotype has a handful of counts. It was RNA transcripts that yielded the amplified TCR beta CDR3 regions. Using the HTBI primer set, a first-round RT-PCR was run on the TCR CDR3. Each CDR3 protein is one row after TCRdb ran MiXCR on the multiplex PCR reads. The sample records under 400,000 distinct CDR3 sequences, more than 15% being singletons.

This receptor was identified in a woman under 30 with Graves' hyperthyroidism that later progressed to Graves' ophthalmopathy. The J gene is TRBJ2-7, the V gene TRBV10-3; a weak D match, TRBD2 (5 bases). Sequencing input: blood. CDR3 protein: CAFGPVDGVVYEQYF. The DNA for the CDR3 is TGTGCCTTCGGCCCAGTTGACGGGGTAGTCTACGAGCAGTACTTC.